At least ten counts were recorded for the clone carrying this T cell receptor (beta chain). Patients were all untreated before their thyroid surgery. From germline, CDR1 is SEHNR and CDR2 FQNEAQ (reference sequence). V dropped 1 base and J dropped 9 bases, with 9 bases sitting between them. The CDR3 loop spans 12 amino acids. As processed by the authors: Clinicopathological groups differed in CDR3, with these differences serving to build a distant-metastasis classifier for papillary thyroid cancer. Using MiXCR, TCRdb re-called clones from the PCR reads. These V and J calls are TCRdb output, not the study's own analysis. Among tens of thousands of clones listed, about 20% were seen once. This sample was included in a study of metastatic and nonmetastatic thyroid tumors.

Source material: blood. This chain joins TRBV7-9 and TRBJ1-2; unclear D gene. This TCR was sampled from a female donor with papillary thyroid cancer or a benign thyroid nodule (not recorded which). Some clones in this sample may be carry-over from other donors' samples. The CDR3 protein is CASSLETGSYTF. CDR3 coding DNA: TGTGCCAGCAGCTTAGAGACTGGGAGCTACACCTTC.